This passage covers 7 T cell receptor beta chains from one sample sequenced in a study of blood T cell repertoires in COVID-19. Measured with immunoSEQ multiplex PCR; TCRdb has only the in-frame clones, and not every one. The sample has around 200,000 clones, around nine tenths seen once. The sequenced sample was peripheral blood. These TCRs come from a man aged 55 to 70 who had recovered from COVID-19.

This chain joins TRBV6-1 and TRBJ2-7, with D tentatively TRBD1 (5 bases). This CDR3 has 14 residues. The ends were cut back, 3 bases at V and 1 base at J, with 10 bases in the middle. Germline CDR1 reads MNHNS; CDR2 reads SASEGT. CDR3 sequence: CASSDRALSYEQYF. In DNA, the CDR3 is TGTGCCAGCAGTGACAGGGCGCTATCCTACGAGCAGTACTTC.

This clone was found once. This sequence joins TRBV3-1 (or the pseudogene TRBV3-2) and TRBJ2-3; a possible D gene is TRBD2 (7 bases). CDR1 and CDR2 from the germline V gene are LGHDT and YNNKEL (reference sequence). V was cut by 5 bases and J by 2 bases, with 17 bases left in between. The CDR3 contains 16 residues. CDR3 region: CASSERGGALTDTQYF. In nucleotides, the CDR3 is TGTGCCAGCAGCGAACGAGGGGGGGCCCTCACAGATACGCAGTATTTT.

This chain connects TRBV5-6 to TRBJ1-3; a weak D match, TRBD1 (6 bases). The CDR3 runs 15 residues. The germline V and J ends were trimmed by 2 bases and 2 bases, with 11 bases remaining between them. CDR1 and CDR2 (germline): SGHDT, YYEEEE. In DNA form, the CDR3 reads TGTGCCAGCAGCTTCTATGACAGGACTGGAAACACCATATATTTT. It yields the protein CASSFYDRTGNTIYF.

The chain couples TRBV11-2 to TRBJ2-1; TRBD1 aligns across 8 bases. V lost 6 bases, J lost 5 bases, and 9 bases stayed unmatched. Germline CDR1 is SGHAT and CDR2 is FQNNGV. The CDR3 covers 15 residues. CDR3 in amino acids: CASSQDRGVHNEQFF. In DNA form, the CDR3 reads TGTGCCAGCAGTCAAGACAGGGGAGTCCACAATGAGCAGTTCTTC.

The chain links TRBV9 to TRBJ1-6, with D hard to call. Trimming removed 0 bases at V and 6 bases at J, with 10 bases between. Per the germline V gene, CDR1 is SGDLS and CDR2 is YYNGEE. CDR3 size: 15 residues. CDR3 nucleotides: TGTGCCAGCAGCGTAGGCGCTACAGTTAATTCACCCCTCCACTTT. It codes for CASSVGATVNSPLHF.

The CDR3 DNA reads as TGTGCCAGCCAAGACAGGGATCAGGGCGGGGAGCTGTTTTTT. Its translation is CASQDRDQGGELFF. This sequence joins TRBV2 and TRBJ2-2, with TRBD1 matching 7 bases. The CDR3 sequence is 14 residues long. V lost 8 bases to trimming and J lost 7 bases; unmatched junction nucleotides: 10. Germline values: CDR1 SNHLY, CDR2 FYNNEI. The whole variable domain, remainder taken from reference TRBV2 and TRBJ2-2, is EPEVTQTPSHQVTQMGQEVILRCVPISNHLYFYWYRQILGQKVEFLVSFYNNEISEKSEIFDDQFSVERPDGSNFTLKIRSTKLEDSAMYFCASQDRDQGGELFFGEGSRLTVL.

V is TRBV11-2 and J is TRBJ2-5; no firm D call. In germline, CDR1 is SGHAT, CDR2 FQNNGV. This CDR3 region has 15 residues. V lost 5 bases and J lost 0, with 13 bases in between. The CDR3 reads CASSVSGLYQETQYF. The DNA of the CDR3 is TGTGCCAGCAGCGTCTCAGGTCTGTACCAAGAGACCCAGTACTTC.